This T cell receptor beta chain came from a study of preoperative IRX-2 immunotherapy in early breast cancer. Only in-frame clones appear in the TCRdb table, and some are missing; sequencing was by immunoSEQ multiplex PCR. The sample shows more than 20,000 clones, approximately 84% of them seen only once. Treatment reported: preoperative locoregional IRX-2 cytokine immunotherapy. This phase Ib study tested locoregional IRX-2 cytokine immunotherapy given before surgery. CDR3 length equals 13 residues. Germline V gene lookup returns CDR1 LNHDA and CDR2 SQIVND (reference sequence). Trimming took off 9 bases at V and 4 bases at J, with 15 bases between the two ends.

The rearrangement joins TRBV19 to TRBJ1-1; tentatively, D is TRBD1 (6 bases). This sequence was found in a human donor with breast cancer. The specimen was lymph node tissue, collected before IRX-2 immunotherapy. CDR3: CARLGGEGTEAFF. CDR3 sequence (DNA): TGTGCCAGGTTAGGGGGGGAGGGCACTGAAGCTTTCTTT. Using reference TRBV19 and TRBJ1-1 for the parts outside the CDR3, the full variable domain is DGGITQSPKYLFRKEGQNVTLSCEQNLNHDAMYWYRQDPGQGLRLIYYSQIVNDFQKGDIAEGYSVSREKKESFPLTVTSAQKNPTAFYLCARLGGEGTEAFFGQGTRLTVV.